The clone carrying this T cell receptor beta chain was seen a handful of times. The target antigen is unknown. Germline V gene sequence: CDR1 LNHNV, CDR2 YYDKDF (reference sequence). The V gene lost 0 bases and the J gene lost 0 bases, with 5 bases spanning the gap. The CDR3 loop spans 15 amino acids. This sample is part of a study of metastatic and nonmetastatic thyroid tumors. Across the study: Across peripheral blood and tumor or nodule tissue samples taken from malignant and benign thyroid patients, the repertoires were compared with one another.

Study results and caveats: Significantly greater TCR beta diversity was reportedly found in malignant thyroid tumors than in benign nodules (in blood and tumor).

Study processing details: Researchers built a distant-metastasis classifier for papillary thyroid cancer that drew on CDR3 differences across clinicopathological groups. TCRdb reassembled clones from the PCR reads with MiXCR. These V and J calls derive from TCRdb rather than the authors' analysis. This table has about 14,000 clones, 25% to 30% appearing once. Patients had received no treatment of any kind before thyroid surgery. The chain carries TRBV15 and TRBJ2-2; D not resolved. Sequences were obtained from blood. The origin of this receptor is a female donor with papillary thyroid cancer or a benign thyroid nodule (not recorded which). Some clones in this sample may be carry-over from other donors' samples. The CDR3 loop reads CATSRDHPNTGELFF. CDR3 DNA sequence: TGTGCCACCAGCAGAGATCACCCGAACACCGGGGAGCTGTTTTTT.